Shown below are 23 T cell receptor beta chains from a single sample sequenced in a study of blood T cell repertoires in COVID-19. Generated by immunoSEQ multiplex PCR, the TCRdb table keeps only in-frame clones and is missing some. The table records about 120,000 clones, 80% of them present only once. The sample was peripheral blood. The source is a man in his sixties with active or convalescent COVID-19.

The CDR3 protein is CASKLAGGGEQFF. CDR3 bases: TGTGCCAGCAAACTAGCGGGAGGTGGTGAGCAGTTCTTC. The chain joins TRBV12-3 or TRBV12-4 to TRBJ2-1; TRBD2 matches at 12 bases. This CDR3 is built from 13 residues. J gave up 9 bases and V 7 bases, and 4 bases lay outside the gene matches.

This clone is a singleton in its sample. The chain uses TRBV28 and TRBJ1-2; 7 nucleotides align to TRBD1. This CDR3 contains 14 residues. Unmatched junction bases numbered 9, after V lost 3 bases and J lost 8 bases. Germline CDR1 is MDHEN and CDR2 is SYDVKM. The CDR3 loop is CASSFETGIFGYTF. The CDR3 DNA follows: TGTGCCAGCAGTTTTGAGACAGGGATTTTCGGCTACACCTTC.

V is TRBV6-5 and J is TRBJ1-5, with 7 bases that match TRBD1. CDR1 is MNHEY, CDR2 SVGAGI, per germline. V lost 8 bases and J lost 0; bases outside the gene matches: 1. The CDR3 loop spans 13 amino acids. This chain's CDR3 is CASRTGSNQPQHF. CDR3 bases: TGTGCCAGCCGGACAGGTAGCAATCAGCCCCAGCATTTT.

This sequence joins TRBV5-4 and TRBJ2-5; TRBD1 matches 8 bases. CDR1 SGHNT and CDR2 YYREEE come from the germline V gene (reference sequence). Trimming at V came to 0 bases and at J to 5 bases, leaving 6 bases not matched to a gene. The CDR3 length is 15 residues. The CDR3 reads CASSLGPGTGETQYF. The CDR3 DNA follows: TGTGCCAGCAGCTTGGGCCCGGGGACAGGCGAGACCCAGTACTTC.

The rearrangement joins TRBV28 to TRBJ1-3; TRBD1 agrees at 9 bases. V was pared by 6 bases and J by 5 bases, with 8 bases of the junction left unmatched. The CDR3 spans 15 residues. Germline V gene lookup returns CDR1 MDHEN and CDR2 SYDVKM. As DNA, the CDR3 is TGTGCCAGCAGGGACGGGACAGGGCTTAGAAACACCATATATTTT. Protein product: CASRDGTGLRNTIYF.

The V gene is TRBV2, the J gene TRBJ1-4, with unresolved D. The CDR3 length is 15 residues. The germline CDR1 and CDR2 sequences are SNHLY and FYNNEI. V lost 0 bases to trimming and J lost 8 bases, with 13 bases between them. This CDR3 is CASSEAELLREKLFF. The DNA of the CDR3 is TGTGCCAGCAGTGAAGCGGAGCTCTTACGGGAAAAACTGTTTTTT.

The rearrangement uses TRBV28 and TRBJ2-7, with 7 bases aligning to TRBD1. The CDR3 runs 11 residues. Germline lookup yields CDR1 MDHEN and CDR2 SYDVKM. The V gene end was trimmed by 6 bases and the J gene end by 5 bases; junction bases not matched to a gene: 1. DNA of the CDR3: TGTGCCAGCAGAGACAGGGACGAGCAGTACTTC. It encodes CASRDRDEQYF.

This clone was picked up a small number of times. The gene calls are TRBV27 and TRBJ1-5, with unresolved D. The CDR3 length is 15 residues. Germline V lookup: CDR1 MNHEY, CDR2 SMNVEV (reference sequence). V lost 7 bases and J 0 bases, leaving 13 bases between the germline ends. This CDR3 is CASTTSYYSNQPQHF. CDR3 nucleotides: TGTGCCAGCACCACAAGTTACTATAGCAATCAGCCCCAGCATTTT.

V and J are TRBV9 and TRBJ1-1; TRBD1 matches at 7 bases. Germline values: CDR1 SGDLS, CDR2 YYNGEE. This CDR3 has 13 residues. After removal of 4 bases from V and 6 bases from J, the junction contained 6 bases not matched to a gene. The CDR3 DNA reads TGTGCCAGCAGCACCTTACAGGGGTCTGAAGCTTTCTTT. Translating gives CASSTLQGSEAFF.

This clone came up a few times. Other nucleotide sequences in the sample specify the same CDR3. CDR3 nucleotide sequence: TGTGCCAGCAGCGGACAGGGAGGAGAGACCCAGTACTTC. Its translation is CASSGQGGETQYF. V gene TRBV7-2 combines with J gene TRBJ2-5; 8 bases line up with TRBD1. The CDR3 spans 13 residues. The trim removed 5 bases at V and 4 bases at J, leaving 3 bases unmatched. CDR1 and CDR2 from the germline V gene are SGHTA and FQGNSA.

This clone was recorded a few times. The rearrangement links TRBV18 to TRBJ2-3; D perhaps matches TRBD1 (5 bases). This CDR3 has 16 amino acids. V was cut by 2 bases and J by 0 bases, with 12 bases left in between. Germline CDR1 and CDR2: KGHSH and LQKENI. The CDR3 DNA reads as TGTGCCAGCTCACCAGGGGCCGGCGCAAGCACAGATACGCAGTATTTT. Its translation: CASSPGAGASTDTQYF.

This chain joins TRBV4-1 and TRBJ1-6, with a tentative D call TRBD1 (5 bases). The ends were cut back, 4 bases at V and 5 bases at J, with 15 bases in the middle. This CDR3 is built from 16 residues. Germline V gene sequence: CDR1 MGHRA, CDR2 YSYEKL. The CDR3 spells CASSPVTAIHNSPLHF. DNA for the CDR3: TGCGCCAGCAGCCCAGTGACAGCCATCCATAATTCACCCCTCCACTTT.

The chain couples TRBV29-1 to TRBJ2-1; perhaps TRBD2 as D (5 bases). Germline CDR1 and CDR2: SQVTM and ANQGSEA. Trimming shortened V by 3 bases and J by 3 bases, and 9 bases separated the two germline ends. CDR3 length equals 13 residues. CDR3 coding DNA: TGCAGCGTTGAGAGGGCCTACTACAATGAGCAGTTCTTC. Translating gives CSVERAYYNEQFF.

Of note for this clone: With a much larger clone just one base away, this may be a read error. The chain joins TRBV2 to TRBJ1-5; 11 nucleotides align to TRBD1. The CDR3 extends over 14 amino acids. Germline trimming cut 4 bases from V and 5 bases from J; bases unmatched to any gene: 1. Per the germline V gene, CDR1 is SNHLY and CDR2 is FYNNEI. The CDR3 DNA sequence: TGTGCCAGCAGTGGGACAGGGGGCGATCAGCCCCAGCATTTT. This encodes CASSGTGGDQPQHF.

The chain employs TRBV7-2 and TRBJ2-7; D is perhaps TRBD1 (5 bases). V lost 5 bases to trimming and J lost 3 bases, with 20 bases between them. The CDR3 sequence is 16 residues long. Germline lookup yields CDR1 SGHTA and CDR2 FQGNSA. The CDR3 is CASSRQGPLGNYEQYF. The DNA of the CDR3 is TGTGCCAGCAGCCGCCAGGGTCCCCTAGGGAACTACGAGCAGTACTTC.

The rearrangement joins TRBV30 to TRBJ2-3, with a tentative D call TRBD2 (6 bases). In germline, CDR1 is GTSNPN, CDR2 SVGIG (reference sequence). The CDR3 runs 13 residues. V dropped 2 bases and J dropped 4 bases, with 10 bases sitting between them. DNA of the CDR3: TGTGCCTGGAGTTACGGAGGGGCAGATACGCAGTATTTT. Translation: CAWSYGGADTQYF.

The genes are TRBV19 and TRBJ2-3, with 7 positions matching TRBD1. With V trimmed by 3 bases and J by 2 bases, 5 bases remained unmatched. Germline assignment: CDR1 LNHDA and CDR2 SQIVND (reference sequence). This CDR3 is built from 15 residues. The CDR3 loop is CASSMRTGSTDTQYF. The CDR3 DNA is TGTGCCAGTAGTATGAGGACAGGTTCCACAGATACGCAGTATTTT. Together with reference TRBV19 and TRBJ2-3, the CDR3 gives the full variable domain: DGGITQSPKYLFRKEGQNVTLSCEQNLNHDAMYWYRQDPGQGLRLIYYSQIVNDFQKGDIAEGYSVSREKKESFPLTVTSAQKNPTAFYLCASSMRTGSTDTQYFGPGTRLTVL.

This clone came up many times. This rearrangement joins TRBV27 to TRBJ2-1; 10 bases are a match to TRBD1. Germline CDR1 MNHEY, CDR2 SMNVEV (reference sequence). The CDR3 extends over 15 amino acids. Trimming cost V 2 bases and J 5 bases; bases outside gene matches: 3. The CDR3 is CASSLIGQGDNEQFF. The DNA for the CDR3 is TGTGCCAGCAGTTTAATAGGACAGGGGGACAATGAGCAGTTCTTC.

The CDR3 DNA sequence: TGTGCCAGCAGTACCCGCCCGGGACAGGGGGATGAAAAACTGTTTTTT. Residues: CASSTRPGQGDEKLFF. The chain combines TRBV28 with TRBJ1-4; TRBD1 matches 11 bases. The CDR3 has 16 residues. J lost 6 bases, V lost 5 bases, and 8 bases had no gene match. Germline V lookup: CDR1 MDHEN, CDR2 SYDVKM.

The CDR3 DNA sequence: TGCAGCGTTGGACGGGGAGGCCCAGATACGCAGTATTTT. This gives the protein CSVGRGGPDTQYF. The chain uses TRBV29-1 and TRBJ2-3, with D tentatively TRBD2 (6 bases). This CDR3 comprises 13 residues. Germline V gene sequence: CDR1 SQVTM, CDR2 ANQGSEA. The V and J ends lost 4 bases and 4 bases respectively, with 12 bases between them.

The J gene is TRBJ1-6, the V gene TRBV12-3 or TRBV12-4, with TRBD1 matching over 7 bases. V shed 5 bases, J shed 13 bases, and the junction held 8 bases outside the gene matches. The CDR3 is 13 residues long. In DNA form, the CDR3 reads TGTGCCAGCAGTGCCTGGGACAGTGGCCCCCTCCACTTT. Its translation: CASSAWDSGPLHF.

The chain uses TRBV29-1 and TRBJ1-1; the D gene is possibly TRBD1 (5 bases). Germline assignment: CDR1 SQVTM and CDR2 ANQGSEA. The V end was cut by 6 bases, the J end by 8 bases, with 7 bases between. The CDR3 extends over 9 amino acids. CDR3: CSVDREAFF. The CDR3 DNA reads TGCAGCGTCGACAGAGAAGCTTTCTTT.

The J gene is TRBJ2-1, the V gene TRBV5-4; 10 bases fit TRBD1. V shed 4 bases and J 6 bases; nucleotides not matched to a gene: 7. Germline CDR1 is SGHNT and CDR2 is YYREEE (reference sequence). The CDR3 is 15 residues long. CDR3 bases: TGTGCCAGCAGCAGCCTGGGACAGGGGACCAATGAGCAGTTCTTC. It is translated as CASSSLGQGTNEQFF.